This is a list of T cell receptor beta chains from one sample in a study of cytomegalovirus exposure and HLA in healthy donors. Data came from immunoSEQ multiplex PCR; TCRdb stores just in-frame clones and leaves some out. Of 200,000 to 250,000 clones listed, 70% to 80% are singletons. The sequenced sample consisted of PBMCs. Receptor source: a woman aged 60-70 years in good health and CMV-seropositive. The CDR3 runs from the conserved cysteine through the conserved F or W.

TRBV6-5	CASSQGPGEQFF
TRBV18	CASSLRLAGTGELFF
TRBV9	CASSVAGDNEQYF
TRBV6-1	CASSESVGRVKRAGELFF
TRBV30	CAWSNRGYGYTF
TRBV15	CATRTGTLGYEQYF
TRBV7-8	CASSGLAGTDTQYF
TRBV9	CASSASRSGTGFYGYTF
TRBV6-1	CASRGSNQPQHF
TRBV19	CASSEGYYGYTF
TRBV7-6	CASSPTGGRSPLHF
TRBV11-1	CASSFLNSGGTSTGELFF
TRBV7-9	CSSSSGLNIQYF
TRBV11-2	CASSPVGGSRTEAFF
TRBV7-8	CASSPVSGKDQYF
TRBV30	CAVGRESYEQYF
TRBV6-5	CASSTRAAGYGYTF
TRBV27	CASSLFGGHDNTEAFF
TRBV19	CASSIEVGSPISNQPQHF
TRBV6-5	CASSYLPGVGEKLFF
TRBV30	CAWSVRGITLHF
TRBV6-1	CASRLPHYSTDTQYF
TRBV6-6	CASSYLWGGYNQPQHF
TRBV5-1	CASSGFGGQETQYF
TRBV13	CASSLRGEAFF
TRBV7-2	CASSLVGSGGNQPQHF
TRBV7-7	CASSRGQTGELFF
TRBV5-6	CASSPSLDSYEQYF
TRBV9	CASSAWGRLNTEAFF
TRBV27	CASSLPGGHTEAFF
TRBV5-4	CASSLRLAGQETQYF
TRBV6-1	CASSEGGGGTYEQYF
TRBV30	CAWSKQLNTEAFF
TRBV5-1	CASSLDPGGSNQPQHF
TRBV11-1	CASSVVEGAKNIQYF
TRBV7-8	CASSLTDLRETQYF
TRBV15	CATSRPDLVSPFF
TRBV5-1	CASSQGLRTDTQYF
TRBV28	CAAQTGAEAYGYTF
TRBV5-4	CASSSWDGGIGEQYF
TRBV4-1	CASSQDGRDRGSTGELFF
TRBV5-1	CASSLAIQGDGYTF
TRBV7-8	CASSSVGTRAEAFF
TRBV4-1	CASSLIGGLGPSETQYF
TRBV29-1	CSVETGTLSYNEQFF
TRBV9	CASSRQNGQGSDTQYF